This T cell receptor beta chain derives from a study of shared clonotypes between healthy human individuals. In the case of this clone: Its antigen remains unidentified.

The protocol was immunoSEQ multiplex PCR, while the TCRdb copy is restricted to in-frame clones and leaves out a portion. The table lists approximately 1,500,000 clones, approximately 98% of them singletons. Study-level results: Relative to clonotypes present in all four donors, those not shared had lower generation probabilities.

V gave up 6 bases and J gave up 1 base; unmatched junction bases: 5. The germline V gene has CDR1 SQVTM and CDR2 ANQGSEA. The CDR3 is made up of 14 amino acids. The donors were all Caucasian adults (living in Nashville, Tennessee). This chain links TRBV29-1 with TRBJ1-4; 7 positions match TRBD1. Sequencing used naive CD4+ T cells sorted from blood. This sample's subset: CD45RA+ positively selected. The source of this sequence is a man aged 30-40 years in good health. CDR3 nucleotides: TGCAGCGTCGAGTACAGGGGAACTAATGAAAAACTGTTTTTT. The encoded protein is CSVEYRGTNEKLFF.